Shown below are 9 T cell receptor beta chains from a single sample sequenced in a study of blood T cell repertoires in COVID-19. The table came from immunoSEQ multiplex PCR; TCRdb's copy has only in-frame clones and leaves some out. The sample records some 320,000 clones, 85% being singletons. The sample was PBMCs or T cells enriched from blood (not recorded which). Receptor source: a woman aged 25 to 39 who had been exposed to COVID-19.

The CDR3 coding sequence is TGTGCCAGCAGCGCCGAATTAAAGACCCGGGACAGGGGGCCGCGGGTCTATGGCTACACCTTC. Translated: CASSAELKTRDRGPRVYGYTF. V usage is TRBV9 and J usage is TRBJ1-2; 12 bases map to TRBD1. Germline CDR1 SGDLS, CDR2 YYNGEE. With 3 bases clipped from V and 4 bases from J, the junction kept 22 bases outside the gene matches. The CDR3 has 21 amino acids.

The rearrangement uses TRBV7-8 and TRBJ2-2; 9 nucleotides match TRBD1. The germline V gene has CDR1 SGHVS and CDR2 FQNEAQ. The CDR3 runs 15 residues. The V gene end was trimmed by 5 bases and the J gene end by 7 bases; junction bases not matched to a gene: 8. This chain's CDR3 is CASSAHRGQGGELFF. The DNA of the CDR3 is TGTGCCAGCAGCGCCCACAGGGGGCAGGGCGGGGAGCTGTTTTTT.

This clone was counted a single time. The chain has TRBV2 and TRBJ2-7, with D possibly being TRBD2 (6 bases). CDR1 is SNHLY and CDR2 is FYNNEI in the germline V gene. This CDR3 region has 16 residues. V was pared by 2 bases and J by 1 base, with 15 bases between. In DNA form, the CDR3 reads TGTGCCAGCAGTGAACCCTCGGGAGCGAAGTCCTACGAGCAGTACTTC. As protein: CASSEPSGAKSYEQYF.

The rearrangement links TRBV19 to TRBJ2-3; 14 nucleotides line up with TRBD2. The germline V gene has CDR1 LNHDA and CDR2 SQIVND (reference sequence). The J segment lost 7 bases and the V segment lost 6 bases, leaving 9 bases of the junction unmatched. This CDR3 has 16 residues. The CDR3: CASRDPGTSGSYTQYF. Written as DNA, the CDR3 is TGTGCCAGTAGGGATCCCGGGACTAGCGGGAGTTATACGCAGTATTTT.

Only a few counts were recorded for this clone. CDR3 in amino acids: CAISEFTQGTGNTIYF. Written as DNA, the CDR3 is TGTGCCATCAGTGAGTTTACGCAGGGAACAGGAAACACCATATATTTT. The chain joins TRBV10-3 to TRBJ1-3, with a weak D call TRBD1 (5 bases). The CDR3 is 16 residues long. CDR1 and CDR2 from the germline V gene are ENHRY and SYGVKD. The V gene lost 1 base and the J gene lost 4 bases, with 14 bases spanning the gap.

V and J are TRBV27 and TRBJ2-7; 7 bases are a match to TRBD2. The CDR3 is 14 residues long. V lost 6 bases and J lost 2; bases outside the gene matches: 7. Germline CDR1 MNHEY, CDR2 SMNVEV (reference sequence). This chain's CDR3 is CASRSSGLTYEQYF. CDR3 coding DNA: TGTGCCAGCAGATCTAGCGGTCTGACCTACGAGCAGTACTTC.

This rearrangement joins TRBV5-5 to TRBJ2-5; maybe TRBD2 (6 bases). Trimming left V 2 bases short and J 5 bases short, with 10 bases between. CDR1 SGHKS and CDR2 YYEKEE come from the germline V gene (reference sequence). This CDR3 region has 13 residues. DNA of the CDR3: TGTGCCAGCAGCTTCCCAGGGAGGGAGACCCAGTACTTC. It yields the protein CASSFPGRETQYF.

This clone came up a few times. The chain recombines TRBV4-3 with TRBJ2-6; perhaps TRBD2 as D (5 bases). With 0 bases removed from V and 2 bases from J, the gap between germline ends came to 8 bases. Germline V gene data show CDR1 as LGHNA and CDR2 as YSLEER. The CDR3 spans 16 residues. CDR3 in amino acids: CASSQDRGPGANVLTF. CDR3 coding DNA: TGCGCCAGCAGCCAAGATCGCGGGCCTGGGGCCAACGTCCTGACTTTC.

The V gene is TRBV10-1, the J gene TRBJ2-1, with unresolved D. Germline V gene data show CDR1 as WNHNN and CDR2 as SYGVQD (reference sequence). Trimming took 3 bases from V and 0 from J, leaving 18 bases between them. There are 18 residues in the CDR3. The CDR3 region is CASSDRVLLGSSYNEQFF. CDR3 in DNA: TGCGCCAGCAGTGACCGGGTGCTCTTAGGTAGCTCCTACAATGAGCAGTTCTTC.